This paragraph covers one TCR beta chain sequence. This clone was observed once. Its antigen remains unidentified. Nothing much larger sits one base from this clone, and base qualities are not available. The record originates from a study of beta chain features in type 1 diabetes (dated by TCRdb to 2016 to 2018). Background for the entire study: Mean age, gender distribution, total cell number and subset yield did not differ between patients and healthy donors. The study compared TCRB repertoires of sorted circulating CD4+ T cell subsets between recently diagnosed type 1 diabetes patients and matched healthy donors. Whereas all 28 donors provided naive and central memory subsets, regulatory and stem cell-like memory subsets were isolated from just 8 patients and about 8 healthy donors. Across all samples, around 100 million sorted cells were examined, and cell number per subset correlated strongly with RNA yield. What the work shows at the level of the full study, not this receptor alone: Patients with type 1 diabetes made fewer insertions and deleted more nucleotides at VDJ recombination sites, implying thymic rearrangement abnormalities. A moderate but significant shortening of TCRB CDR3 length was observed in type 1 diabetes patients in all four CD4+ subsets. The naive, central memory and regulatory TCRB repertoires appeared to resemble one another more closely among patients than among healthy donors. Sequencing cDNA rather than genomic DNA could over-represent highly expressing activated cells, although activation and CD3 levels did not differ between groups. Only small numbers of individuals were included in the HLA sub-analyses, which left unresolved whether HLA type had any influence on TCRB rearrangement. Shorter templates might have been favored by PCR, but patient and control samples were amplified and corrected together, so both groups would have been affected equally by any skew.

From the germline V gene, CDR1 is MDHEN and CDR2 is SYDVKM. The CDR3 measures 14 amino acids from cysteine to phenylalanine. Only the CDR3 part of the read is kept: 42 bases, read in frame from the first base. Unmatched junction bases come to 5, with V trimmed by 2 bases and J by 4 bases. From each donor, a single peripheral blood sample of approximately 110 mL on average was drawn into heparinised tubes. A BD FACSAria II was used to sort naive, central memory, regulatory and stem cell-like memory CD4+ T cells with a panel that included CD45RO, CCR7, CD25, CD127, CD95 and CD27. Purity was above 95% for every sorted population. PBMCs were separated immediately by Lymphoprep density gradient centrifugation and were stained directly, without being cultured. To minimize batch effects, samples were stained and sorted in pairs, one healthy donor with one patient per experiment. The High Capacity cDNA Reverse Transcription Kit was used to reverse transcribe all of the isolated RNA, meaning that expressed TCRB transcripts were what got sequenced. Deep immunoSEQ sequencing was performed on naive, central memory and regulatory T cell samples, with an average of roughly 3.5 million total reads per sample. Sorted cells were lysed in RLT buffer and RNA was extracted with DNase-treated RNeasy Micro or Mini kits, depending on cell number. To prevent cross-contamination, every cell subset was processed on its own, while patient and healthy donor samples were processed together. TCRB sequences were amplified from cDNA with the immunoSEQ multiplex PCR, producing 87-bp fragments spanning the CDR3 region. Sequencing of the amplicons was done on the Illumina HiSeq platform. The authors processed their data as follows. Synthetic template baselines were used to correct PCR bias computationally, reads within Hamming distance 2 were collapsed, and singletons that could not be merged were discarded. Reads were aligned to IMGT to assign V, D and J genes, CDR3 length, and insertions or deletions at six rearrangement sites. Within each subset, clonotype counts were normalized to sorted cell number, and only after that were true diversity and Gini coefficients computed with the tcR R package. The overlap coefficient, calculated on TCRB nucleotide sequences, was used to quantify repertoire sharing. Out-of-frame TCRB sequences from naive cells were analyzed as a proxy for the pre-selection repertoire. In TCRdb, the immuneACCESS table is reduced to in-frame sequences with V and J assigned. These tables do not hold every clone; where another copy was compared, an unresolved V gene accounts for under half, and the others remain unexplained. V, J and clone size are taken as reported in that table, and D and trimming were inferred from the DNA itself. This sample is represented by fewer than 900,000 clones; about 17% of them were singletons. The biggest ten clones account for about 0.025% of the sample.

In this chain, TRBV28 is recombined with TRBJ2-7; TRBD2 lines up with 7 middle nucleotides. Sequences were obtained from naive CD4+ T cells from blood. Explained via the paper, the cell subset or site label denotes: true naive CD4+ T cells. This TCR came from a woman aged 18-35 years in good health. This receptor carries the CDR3 CASSLATSRYEQYF. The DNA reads TGTGCCAGCAGTTTAGCGACTAGCCGATACGAGCAGTACTTC. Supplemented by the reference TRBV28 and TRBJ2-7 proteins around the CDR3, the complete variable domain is DVKVTQSSRYLVKRTGEKVFLECVQDMDHENMFWYRQDPGLGLRLIYFSYDVKMKEKGDIPEGYSVSREKKERFSLILESASTNQTSMYLCASSLATSRYEQYFGPGTRLTVT.